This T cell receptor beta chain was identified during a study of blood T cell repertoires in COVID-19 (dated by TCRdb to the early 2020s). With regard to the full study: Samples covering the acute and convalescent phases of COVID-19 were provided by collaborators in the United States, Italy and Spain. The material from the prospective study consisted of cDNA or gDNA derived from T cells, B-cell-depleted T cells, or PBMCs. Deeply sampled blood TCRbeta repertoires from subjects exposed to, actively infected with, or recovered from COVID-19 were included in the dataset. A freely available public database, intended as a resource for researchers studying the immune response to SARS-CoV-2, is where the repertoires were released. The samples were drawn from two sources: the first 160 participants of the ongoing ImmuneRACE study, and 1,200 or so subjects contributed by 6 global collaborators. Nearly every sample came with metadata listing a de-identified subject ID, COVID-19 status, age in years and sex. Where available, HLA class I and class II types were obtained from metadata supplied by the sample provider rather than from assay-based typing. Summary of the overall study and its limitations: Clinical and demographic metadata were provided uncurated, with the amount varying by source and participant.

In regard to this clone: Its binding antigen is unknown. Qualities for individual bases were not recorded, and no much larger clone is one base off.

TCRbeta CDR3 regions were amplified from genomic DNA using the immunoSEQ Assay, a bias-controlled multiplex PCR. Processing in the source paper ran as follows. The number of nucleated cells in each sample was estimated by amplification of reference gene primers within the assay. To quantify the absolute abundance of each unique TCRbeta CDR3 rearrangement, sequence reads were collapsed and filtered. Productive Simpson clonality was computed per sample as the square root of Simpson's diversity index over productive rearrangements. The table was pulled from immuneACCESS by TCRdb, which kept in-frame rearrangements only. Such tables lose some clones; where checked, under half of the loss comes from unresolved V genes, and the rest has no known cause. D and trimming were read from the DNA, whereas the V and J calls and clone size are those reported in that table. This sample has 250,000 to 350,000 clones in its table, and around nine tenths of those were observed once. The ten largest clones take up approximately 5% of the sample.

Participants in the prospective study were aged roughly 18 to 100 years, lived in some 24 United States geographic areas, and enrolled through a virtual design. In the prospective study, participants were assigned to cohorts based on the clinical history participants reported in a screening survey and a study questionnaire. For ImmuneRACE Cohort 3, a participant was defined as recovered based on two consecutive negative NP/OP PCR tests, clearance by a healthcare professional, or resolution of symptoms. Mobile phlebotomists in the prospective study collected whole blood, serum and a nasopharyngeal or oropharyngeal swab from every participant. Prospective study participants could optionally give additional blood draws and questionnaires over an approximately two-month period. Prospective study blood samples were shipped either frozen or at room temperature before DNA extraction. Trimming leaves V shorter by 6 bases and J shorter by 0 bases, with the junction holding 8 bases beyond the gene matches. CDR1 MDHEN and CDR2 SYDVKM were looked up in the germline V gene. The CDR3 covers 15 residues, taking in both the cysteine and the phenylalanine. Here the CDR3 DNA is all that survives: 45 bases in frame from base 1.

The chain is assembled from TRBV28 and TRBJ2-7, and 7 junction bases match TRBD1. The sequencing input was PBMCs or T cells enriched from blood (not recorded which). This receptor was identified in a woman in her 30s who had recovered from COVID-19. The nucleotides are TGTGCCAGCAGGCGTGCCGGACAGGACTCCTACGAGCAGTACTTC. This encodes CASRRAGQDSYEQYF. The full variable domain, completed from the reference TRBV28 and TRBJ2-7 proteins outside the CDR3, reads DVKVTQSSRYLVKRTGEKVFLECVQDMDHENMFWYRQDPGLGLRLIYFSYDVKMKEKGDIPEGYSVSREKKERFSLILESASTNQTSMYLCASRRAGQDSYEQYFGPGTRLTVT.